A selection of T cell receptor beta chains follows, all from one sample in a study of T-cell memory formation after mild COVID-19. TCRdb re-derived calls from the 5' RACE reads in MiXCR, one entry per CDR3 protein. The table lists 450,000 to 700,000 distinct CDR3 sequences, 18% of them singletons. The specimen sequenced was PBMCs or a T cell subset sorted from them (not recorded which). The receptors were sampled from an adult woman who had mild COVID-19 (a few samples of this study predate the infection). Cell type and time point are not known. Both conserved end residues are part of each CDR3. A D gene is named only where the DNA matches it firmly.

>TRBV5-1|19|TRBJ2-2|TRBD2
CASSSSLAGGQSDTGELFF
>TRBV10-3|14|TRBJ2-5|-
CAISESIGGPTQYF
>TRBV7-6|14|TRBJ2-2|-
CASSTPGETGELFF
>TRBV19|14|TRBJ2-1|-
CASSDQGIYNEQFF
>TRBV6-2/TRBV6-3|13|TRBJ2-3|TRBD1
CASSYSTGNTQYF
>TRBV7-2|16|TRBJ1-5|-
CASSTVGGGFNQPQHF
>TRBV9|14|TRBJ2-1|-
CASSVDLGANEQFF
>TRBV20-1|18|TRBJ1-4|TRBD1
CSVPSRGQGFVANEKLFF
>TRBV7-9|15|TRBJ1-2|TRBD1
CASSSGQAKIYGYTF
>TRBV24-1|11|TRBJ2-3|-
CATANTDTQYF
>TRBV19|13|TRBJ2-1|-
CASSSDWRYEQFF
>TRBV7-9|14|TRBJ2-1|TRBD1
CATPPPDRVDEQFF
>TRBV6-5|14|TRBJ2-5|-
CASSYSVTGETQYF
>TRBV10-3|16|TRBJ2-1|-
CAISEDTADPKNEQFF
>TRBV7-3|13|TRBJ1-1|-
CASSLWRDTEAFF
>TRBV5-5|15|TRBJ2-7|TRBD1
CASSLEGGQVDSQYF
>TRBV4-1|16|TRBJ2-1|TRBD2
CASSLRETSAYNEQFF
>TRBV4-1|16|TRBJ2-1|-
CASSQIDGGTYNEQFF
>TRBV4-3|13|TRBJ2-7|-
CASSRNPSYEQYF
>TRBV9|15|TRBJ2-1|TRBD2
CASSVAGGLYNEQFF
>TRBV7-2|13|TRBJ2-6|-
CASTLGGANVLTF
>TRBV12-3/TRBV12-4|17|TRBJ1-5|TRBD1
CASSLLVDRASNQPQHF
>TRBV24-1|17|TRBJ2-1|TRBD2
CATSDPSTSGSVIGQFF
>TRBV27|13|TRBJ1-2|-
CASSNSVLEGYTF
>TRBV7-8|18|TRBJ1-1|-
CASSLLLWAGEERTEAFF
>TRBV7-2|13|TRBJ2-3|TRBD2
CASSLAGRGTQYF
>TRBV19|15|TRBJ2-1|-
CASSIAPVSYNEQFF
>TRBV24-1|12|TRBJ2-2|-
CATSDFSRELFF
>TRBV20-1|19|TRBJ1-5|TRBD1
CSADVDLAPGTAPNQPQHF
>TRBV20-1|16|TRBJ2-1|TRBD2
CSARFTGTSGPDEQFF
>TRBV29-1|15|TRBJ2-3|TRBD2
CSGRRLAGEADTQYF
>TRBV24-1|13|TRBJ2-7|-
CATSDASSYEQYF
>TRBV7-3|15|TRBJ1-1|-
CASSSAGLGNTEAFF
>TRBV4-3|14|TRBJ2-7|-
CASSPERSSYEQYF
>TRBV12-3/TRBV12-4|13|TRBJ1-2|-
CASSRDGIYGYTF
>TRBV7-9|12|TRBJ2-1|-
CASSPYRDEQFF
>TRBV5-4|13|TRBJ2-2|-
CASSGGTAGELFF
>TRBV7-9|18|TRBJ2-1|TRBD2
CASSLAGLAGAVGNEQFF
>TRBV7-9|14|TRBJ2-7|-
CASSLVGRTYEQYF
>TRBV15|14|TRBJ1-5|TRBD1
CATKSDRGNQPQHF
>TRBV21-1|14|TRBJ1-1|-
CASSPSGGSKEAFF
>TRBV3-1|15|TRBJ2-5|TRBD1
CASTWGQGAVETQYF
>TRBV9|15|TRBJ2-3|-
CASSTIHLVTDTQYF
>TRBV7-8|16|TRBJ2-1|-
CASSSHRLRSYNEQFF